The clone carrying this T cell receptor (beta chain) was counted only a few times. Its antigen is not known. These data belong to a study of lymphopenia after photon versus proton radiotherapy. General study points: Larger post-nadir TCR diversity loss correlated inversely with survival in deceased patients.

Germline V gene lookup returns CDR1 SGHRS and CDR2 YFSETQ. Trimming shortened V by 1 base and J by 0 bases, and 7 bases separated the two germline ends. The CDR3 is 15 residues long. TCRdb's copy holds only in-frame clones and misses some; the assay was immunoSEQ multiplex PCR. This sample has approximately 30,000 clones, with about four fifths found just once. Sequencing used peripheral blood, obtained from a patient treated with photon-based radiotherapy. This rearrangement joins TRBV5-1 to TRBJ2-2; no definite D call. The clonotype comes from a man aged 45-65 years with gastric cancer. The CDR3, as DNA: TGCGCCAGCAGCTTGAACCCCGCGAACACCGGGGAGCTGTTTTTT. Translation: CASSLNPANTGELFF.